This passage covers 26 T cell receptor beta chains from one sample sequenced in a study of T cell responses to AZD1222 COVID-19 vaccine. Data came from immunoSEQ multiplex PCR; TCRdb stores just in-frame clones and leaves some out. The sample lists about 140,000 clones, roughly nine tenths seen once, with about 1.5% in the top ten. Sequences were derived from peripheral blood, sampled 28 days after the second AZD1222 dose. These receptors came from an adult who received the AZD1222 COVID-19 vaccine.

The V and J genes are TRBV15 and TRBJ1-2; D might be TRBD1 (5 bases). CDR1 is LNHNV, CDR2 YYDKDF, per germline (reference sequence). V lost 0 bases and J lost 7, with 12 bases in between. CDR3 size: 14 residues. CDR3 loop: CATSREHPRGGYTF. The DNA for the CDR3 is TGTGCCACCAGCAGAGAACACCCGAGGGGTGGCTACACCTTC.

The rearrangement uses TRBV11-2 and TRBJ1-4, with TRBD1 as a possible D gene (5 bases). This CDR3 region has 15 residues. V lost 4 bases to trimming and J lost 7 bases, with 16 bases between them. Germline CDR1 reads SGHAT; CDR2 reads FQNNGV. CDR3 DNA: TGTGCCAGCAGCTCGTTTCAGGGAGGGAGTGAAAAACTGTTTTTT. Its protein product is CASSSFQGGSEKLFF.

This chain connects TRBV24-1 to TRBJ2-3, with 9 nucleotides matching TRBD2. J gave up 4 bases and V 0 bases, and 4 bases lay outside the gene matches. Germline CDR1 KGHDR, CDR2 SFDVKD. This CDR3 has 16 amino acids. The CDR3 is CATSDLRGGGADTQYF. The CDR3 region has the DNA TGTGCCACCAGTGATTTGCGGGGCGGGGGGGCAGATACGCAGTATTTT.

The V and J genes are TRBV28 and TRBJ1-6; D is unresolved. CDR3 length: 14 residues. V gave up 5 bases and J gave up 4 bases, with 9 bases separating them. Germline values: CDR1 MDHEN, CDR2 SYDVKM. The CDR3 DNA reads TGTGCCAGCAGTCCTCCGGGGTATAATTCACCCCTCCACTTT. Protein sequence: CASSPPGYNSPLHF.

This chain uses TRBV30 with TRBJ2-1; no clear D gene. The CDR3 sequence is 17 residues long. Trimming removed 3 bases from V and 0 bases from J, with 18 bases in between. Germline CDR1 GTSNPN, CDR2 SVGIG (reference sequence). The DNA for the CDR3 is TGTGCCTGGAGACCCAAATCTGGGTTAAGCTCCTACAATGAGCAGTTCTTC. Translating it yields CAWRPKSGLSSYNEQFF. Drawing the rest from reference TRBV30 and TRBJ2-1, the complete variable domain is SQTIHQWPATLVQPVGSPLSLECTVEGTSNPNLYWYRQAAGRGLQLLFYSVGIGQISSEVPQNLSASRPQDRQFILSSKKLLLSDSGFYLCAWRPKSGLSSYNEQFFGPGTRLTVL.

The chain recombines TRBV7-9 with TRBJ2-5, with 10 bases that match TRBD2. The CDR3 is 16 residues long. Per the germline V gene, CDR1 is SEHNR and CDR2 is FQNEAQ (reference sequence). V lost 1 base, J lost 5 bases, and 7 bases stayed unmatched. CDR3 region: CASSLVASGSLETQYF. The CDR3 bases are TGTGCCAGCAGCTTAGTGGCTAGCGGGAGTTTGGAGACCCAGTACTTC. The complete variable domain, with remaining parts taken from reference TRBV7-9 and TRBJ2-5, reads DTGVSQNPRHKITKRGQNVTFRCDPISEHNRLYWYRQTLGQGPEFLTYFQNEAQLEKSRLLSDRFSAERPKGSFSTLEIQRTEQGDSAMYLCASSLVASGSLETQYFGPGTRLLVL.

The chain links TRBV4-3 to TRBJ1-2; no clear D. CDR3 size: 13 residues. Germline V gene data show CDR1 as LGHNA and CDR2 as YSLEER. The germline V and J ends were trimmed by 5 bases and 6 bases, with 13 bases remaining between them. CDR3 in DNA: TGCGCCAGCAGCGCCCGGGCTGGGGATGGCTACACCTTC. This codes for CASSARAGDGYTF.

This chain connects TRBV6-5 to TRBJ2-7; no clear D gene. V gave up 6 bases and J gave up 0 bases, with 12 bases separating them. Germline CDR1 and CDR2: MNHEY and SVGAGI. The CDR3 sequence is 14 residues long. This CDR3 is CASSRTTSSYEQYF. As DNA, the CDR3 is TGTGCCAGCAGCCGAACGACGAGCTCCTACGAGCAGTACTTC.

The gene calls are TRBV6-2 or TRBV6-3 and TRBJ2-1; perhaps TRBD2 as D (6 bases). Looked up from germline, CDR1 is MNHEY and CDR2 is SVGEGT. The CDR3 contains 13 residues. V lost 4 bases to trimming and J lost 9 bases, with 13 bases between them. The chain's CDR3 is CASSFSGGGEQFF. The CDR3 region has the DNA TGTGCCAGCAGTTTTAGCGGTGGGGGTGAGCAGTTCTTC.

The chain recombines TRBV5-1 with TRBJ1-4, with TRBD1 matching 7 bases. V gave up 4 bases and J gave up 4 bases; unmatched junction bases: 4. Germline values: CDR1 SGHRS, CDR2 YFSETQ. This CDR3 region has 14 residues. The CDR3 DNA is TGCGCCAGCAGCGTCCAGGGGGTTAATGAAAAACTGTTTTTT. Translated: CASSVQGVNEKLFF. Looking up the rest from reference TRBV5-1 and TRBJ1-4 gives the full variable domain: KAGVTQTPRYLIKTRGQQVTLSCSPISGHRSVSWYQQTPGQGLQFLFEYFSETQRNKGNFPGRFSGRQFSNSRSEMNVSTLELGDSALYLCASSVQGVNEKLFFGSGTQLSVL.

The V gene is TRBV28, the J gene TRBJ1-1; D is undetermined. The CDR3 has 11 residues. The V gene's germline CDR1 is MDHEN and CDR2 SYDVKM. The germline V and J ends were trimmed by 6 bases and 7 bases, with 9 bases remaining between them. CDR3 in amino acids: CASRLGFEAFF. For the CDR3, the DNA is TGTGCCAGCAGACTAGGGTTTGAAGCTTTCTTT.

This rearrangement joins TRBV28 to TRBJ1-4, with 9 bases matching TRBD1. Germline V CDR1 and CDR2: MDHEN, SYDVKM. The CDR3 covers 14 residues. In DNA form, the CDR3 reads TGTGGGACAGGGGAGTCTCCAACTAATGAAAAACTGTTTTTT. It translates to CGTGESPTNEKLFF. Based on the CDR3 plus reference TRBV28 and TRBJ1-4, the full variable domain is DVKVTQSSRYLVKRTGEKVFLECVQDMDHENMFWYRQDPGLGLRLIYFSYDVKMKEKGDIPEGYSVSREKKERFSLILESASTNQTSMYLCGTGESPTNEKLFFGSGTQLSVL.

The V and J genes are TRBV30 and TRBJ2-2, with 9 nucleotides matching TRBD1. Germline trimming cut 4 bases from V and 5 bases from J; bases unmatched to any gene: 2. The CDR3 contains 13 residues. Germline V gives CDR1 GTSNPN, CDR2 SVGIG (reference sequence). CDR3 sequence reads: CAWNRGLTGELFF. In nucleotides, the CDR3 is TGTGCCTGGAACAGGGGGCTTACCGGGGAGCTGTTTTTT.

This clone has only one observation. The chain couples TRBV25-1 to TRBJ2-1; the match to TRBD2 covers 10 bases. CDR1 is MGHDK, CDR2 SYGVNS, per germline. The CDR3 runs to 14 residues. With 8 bases clipped from V and 4 bases from J, the junction kept 5 bases outside the gene matches. CDR3 residues: CASVGLAAYNEQFF. CDR3 nucleotides: TGTGCCAGCGTAGGACTAGCGGCATACAATGAGCAGTTCTTC.

The V gene is TRBV28, the J gene TRBJ2-2; D possibly corresponds to TRBD2 (7 bases). V lost 5 bases, J lost 5 bases, and 12 bases lay in between. Germline CDR1 and CDR2: MDHEN and SYDVKM. The CDR3 covers 14 residues. This CDR3 reads CASSRGAGTGELFF. DNA of the CDR3: TGTGCCAGCAGTCGGGGGGCTGGGACCGGGGAGCTGTTTTTT.

J is TRBJ2-7 and V is TRBV6-5; a possible D gene is TRBD1 (6 bases). CDR1 and CDR2 (germline): MNHEY, SVGAGI. Trimming took 6 bases from V and 6 from J, leaving 21 bases between them. The CDR3 covers 15 residues. CDR3 nucleotide sequence: TGTGCCAGCAGGCCCCAGGGTTCGGCAGGGGCCGAGCAGTACGTC. This sequence encodes CASRPQGSAGAEQYV.

V gene TRBV6-5 combines with J gene TRBJ2-2; D not resolved. CDR3 length: 12 amino acids. The germline CDR1 and CDR2 sequences are MNHEY and SVGAGI. The V gene lost 2 bases and the J gene lost 2 bases, with 0 bases spanning the gap. The chain's CDR3 is CASSYNTGELFF. As DNA, the CDR3 is TGTGCCAGCAGTTACAACACCGGGGAGCTGTTTTTT.

The V and J genes are TRBV11-2 and TRBJ2-5; D might be TRBD1 (5 bases). The germline V and J ends were trimmed by 6 bases and 5 bases, with 13 bases remaining between them. Germline loops: CDR1 SGHAT, CDR2 FQNNGV. The CDR3 spans 13 residues. The CDR3 sequence: CASRNQGRETQYF. The CDR3 DNA follows: TGTGCCAGCAGAAACCAGGGTCGCGAGACCCAGTACTTC.

V usage is TRBV7-9 and J usage is TRBJ2-2; D unresolved. The V end was cut by 4 bases, the J end by 6 bases, with 6 bases between. CDR3 length equals 12 residues. CDR1 and CDR2 (germline): SEHNR, FQNEAQ (reference sequence). The CDR3 protein is CASSSPPGELFF. CDR3 DNA: TGTGCCAGCAGCTCCCCCCCCGGGGAGCTGTTTTTT. The whole variable domain, filled in from reference TRBV7-9 and TRBJ2-2, reads DTGVSQNPRHKITKRGQNVTFRCDPISEHNRLYWYRQTLGQGPEFLTYFQNEAQLEKSRLLSDRFSAERPKGSFSTLEIQRTEQGDSAMYLCASSSPPGELFFGEGSRLTVL.

J is TRBJ2-7 and V is TRBV15; the match to TRBD2 covers 7 bases. CDR1 is LNHNV and CDR2 is YYDKDF in the germline V gene (reference sequence). The V and J ends lost 0 bases and 3 bases, in that order; junction bases with no gene match: 2. The CDR3 covers 14 residues. CDR3 sequence reads: CATSREERGYEQYF. CDR3 sequence (DNA): TGTGCCACCAGCAGAGAGGAGCGGGGCTACGAGCAGTACTTC.

The V gene is TRBV28, the J gene TRBJ2-1, with D uncertain. CDR1 is MDHEN, CDR2 SYDVKM, per germline. V lost 6 bases and J lost 8, with 8 bases in between. This CDR3 has 11 amino acids. The CDR3 protein is CASSLYYEQFF. As DNA, the CDR3 is TGTGCCAGCAGCCTTTATTATGAGCAGTTCTTC.

The chain links TRBV10-3 to TRBJ2-2; tentatively, D is TRBD2 (6 bases). V lost 6 bases, J lost 0 bases, and 11 bases lay in between. The V gene's germline CDR1 is ENHRY and CDR2 SYGVKD. The CDR3 is made up of 15 amino acids. The CDR3: CAIREGTSNTGELFF. DNA of the CDR3: TGTGCCATCAGGGAAGGGACTTCGAACACCGGGGAGCTGTTTTTT.

The V and J genes are TRBV19 and TRBJ2-6; D is perhaps TRBD1 (5 bases). CDR3 length equals 15 residues. Germline V lookup: CDR1 LNHDA, CDR2 SQIVND (reference sequence). V was shortened by 5 bases and J by 0 bases, with 8 bases between the two germline ends. CDR3 nucleotide sequence: TGTGCCAGTAGTGACAGCCACTCTGGGGCCAACGTCCTGACTTTC. This sequence encodes CASSDSHSGANVLTF.

The chain carries TRBV9 and TRBJ2-1, with a possible D match to TRBD1 (6 bases). The V gene lost 3 bases and the J gene lost 9 bases, with 19 bases spanning the gap. Per germline, CDR1 SGDLS and CDR2 YYNGEE. The CDR3 totals 15 residues. The CDR3 nucleotides are TGTGCCAGCAGCGCCGGCGGTGGGGGCTGGGGTGAGCAGTTCTTC. It encodes CASSAGGGGWGEQFF.

The chain employs TRBV3-1 (or the pseudogene TRBV3-2) and TRBJ1-5, with D hard to call. The CDR3 consists of 13 residues. V gave up 1 base and J gave up 6 bases, with 7 bases separating them. The V gene's germline CDR1 is LGHDT and CDR2 YNNKEL (reference sequence). CDR3 bases: TGTGCCAGCAGCCAAGGACCGGCTCAGCCCCAGCATTTT. Its translation is CASSQGPAQPQHF.

The CDR3: CASSRKTSGRVYEQFF. In DNA form, the CDR3 reads TGTGCCAGCAGCCGAAAGACTAGCGGGAGGGTATATGAGCAGTTCTTC. The chain links TRBV3-1 (or the pseudogene TRBV3-2) to TRBJ2-1; 14 nucleotides match TRBD2. J gave up 8 bases and V 4 bases, and 7 bases lay outside the gene matches. The CDR3 is 16 amino acids. The germline CDR1 and CDR2 sequences are LGHDT and YNNKEL (reference sequence).